This T cell receptor beta chain was recorded in a study of CD8 T cells in ankylosing spondylitis. Trimming left V 2 bases short and J 3 bases short, with 8 bases between. The germline gives CDR1 ENHRY, CDR2 SYGVKD. The CDR3 sequence is 13 residues long. Study observations and caveats: Characteristic of ankylosing spondylitis blood, it appeared, was a TCR beta motif comprising several highly homologous variants.

For this clonotype: Its antigen is unidentified.

One entry per CDR3 protein, called by TCRdb with MiXCR from the 5' RACE reads. The sample has about 250,000 distinct CDR3 sequences; 30% to 35% are singletons. This chain joins TRBV10-3 and TRBJ2-7, with D tentatively TRBD2 (6 bases). This clonotype was sampled from a male donor with ankylosing spondylitis or in good health (not recorded which). The sequencing sample was made of blood, either unsorted or a sorted T cell fraction (not recorded which). CDR3 sequence (DNA): TGTGCCATCAGTGAGCCGGAGGGCTACGAGCAGTACTTC. As protein: CAISEPEGYEQYF.